This TCR beta chain was captured by sequencing in a study of T cell changes during pregnancy in multiple sclerosis. The data were produced by immunoSEQ multiplex PCR, yet TCRdb's version contains in-frame clones alone and is incomplete. The sample contains tens of thousands of clones, around 85% of which appear only once. This CDR3 spans 16 amino acids. The germline CDR1 and CDR2 sequences are SGHRS and YFSETQ. Unmatched junction bases numbered 5, after V lost 3 bases and J lost 0 bases. The chain uses TRBV5-1 and TRBJ2-1; 8 bases line up with TRBD1. Material: peripheral blood, obtained before pregnancy. The receptor was isolated from a female donor with multiple sclerosis, enrolled in a pregnancy study. This CDR3 is CASSWIGQGSYNEQFF. The CDR3 DNA is TGCGCCAGCAGCTGGATCGGACAGGGCTCCTACAATGAGCAGTTCTTC.